What follows are 29 T cell receptor beta chains derived from one specimen sequenced in a study of blood T cell repertoires in COVID-19. The repertoire was sequenced with immunoSEQ multiplex PCR; TCRdb's copy has only in-frame clones and lacks some. Of around 320,000 clones listed, 85% are singletons. The source material was peripheral blood. Receptors originate from a human donor in a cohort sampled during active COVID-19.

V gene TRBV10-3 combines with J gene TRBJ2-6; 10 nucleotides agree with TRBD1. Trimming took 3 bases from V and 3 from J; bases not matched to a gene: 17. CDR3 length: 21 residues. Per the germline V gene, CDR1 is ENHRY and CDR2 is SYGVKD. The CDR3 DNA reads as TGTGCCATCAGTGACTTTAACTTCCCGGGACAGGGGATCGGTGGGGCCAACGTCCTGACTTTC. Its protein product is CAISDFNFPGQGIGGANVLTF.

This rearrangement joins TRBV30 to TRBJ1-2, with D perhaps TRBD1 (5 bases). Per the germline V gene, CDR1 is GTSNPN and CDR2 is SVGIG (reference sequence). V was cut by 5 bases and J by 4 bases, with 14 bases left in between. This CDR3 contains 13 residues. DNA of the CDR3: TGTGCCTGGGGGGGGGACGGGAGCTATGGCTACACCTTC. It translates to CAWGGDGSYGYTF.

The chain joins TRBV19 to TRBJ1-1; a weak D match, TRBD1 (5 bases). This CDR3 comprises 14 residues. The V and J ends lost 5 bases and 6 bases respectively, with 16 bases between them. Germline V gives CDR1 LNHDA, CDR2 SQIVND (reference sequence). CDR3 DNA sequence: TGTGCCAGTAGTGACAGAACGGGTTCCGCTGAAGCTTTCTTT. Translation: CASSDRTGSAEAFF.

The genes are TRBV7-3 and TRBJ2-6, with D perhaps TRBD1 (6 bases). This CDR3 is 16 amino acids long. Between the trimmed V and J ends, which lost 3 bases and 4 bases, there was a span of 13 bases. Germline CDR1 and CDR2: SGHTA and FQGTGA. The CDR3 DNA follows: TGTGCCAGCAGCTTTTCACAGGGAACCGGGGCCAACGTCCTGACTTTC. Encoded protein: CASSFSQGTGANVLTF. The full variable domain, rest sourced from reference TRBV7-3 and TRBJ2-6, is GAGVSQTPSNKVTEKGKYVELRCDPISGHTALYWYRQSLGQGPEFLIYFQGTGAADDSGLPNDRFFAVRPEGSVSTLKIQRTERGDSAVYLCASSFSQGTGANVLTFGAGSRLTVL.

The V gene is TRBV4-1, the J gene TRBJ1-1, with unresolved D. The V end lost 0 bases, the J end lost 5 bases, and 16 bases lay between the germline ends. The CDR3 totals 16 residues. The germline CDR1 and CDR2 sequences are MGHRA and YSYEKL. CDR3: CASSQDSVGGRTEAFF. DNA for the CDR3: TGCGCCAGCAGCCAAGACTCTGTGGGAGGGAGGACTGAAGCTTTCTTT.

This clone was seen once. This rearrangement joins TRBV5-1 to TRBJ2-7, with D possibly being TRBD2 (7 bases). Germline V CDR1 and CDR2: SGHRS, YFSETQ. The V and J ends lost 3 bases and 5 bases respectively, with 15 bases between them. The CDR3 has 14 residues. The CDR3: CASSWGGPKDEQYF. The CDR3 DNA sequence: TGCGCCAGCAGCTGGGGGGGCCCTAAGGACGAGCAGTACTTC. The full variable domain, rest sourced from reference TRBV5-1 and TRBJ2-7, is KAGVTQTPRYLIKTRGQQVTLSCSPISGHRSVSWYQQTPGQGLQFLFEYFSETQRNKGNFPGRFSGRQFSNSRSEMNVSTLELGDSALYLCASSWGGPKDEQYFGPGTRLTVT.

This chain's CDR3 is CASSPGLAGGLRELFF. In DNA form, the CDR3 reads TGTGCCAGCAGCCCGGGACTAGCGGGGGGGCTCCGGGAGCTGTTTTTT. V and J are TRBV2 and TRBJ2-2, with 16 bases aligning to TRBD2. The CDR3 is 16 amino acids. Germline CDR1 is SNHLY and CDR2 is FYNNEI. Trimming cost V 6 bases and J 9 bases; bases outside gene matches: 7.

This clone was observed a single time. The chain has TRBV6-5 and TRBJ1-2; D gene unclear. The CDR3 length is 12 residues. CDR1 and CDR2 from the germline V gene are MNHEY and SVGAGI. V was shortened by 6 bases and J by 4 bases, with 9 bases between the two germline ends. CDR3 sequence (DNA): TGTGCCAGCAGACAGCCTCCCTATGGCTACACCTTC. It translates to CASRQPPYGYTF.

The chain links TRBV12-5 to TRBJ1-1; D unclear. CDR1 LGHNT and CDR2 FRNRAP come from the germline V gene. The CDR3 spans 12 residues. Trimming removed 2 bases from V and 7 bases from J, with 8 bases in between. CDR3 DNA sequence: TGTGCTAGTGGTTTGTCGAGCCTTGAAGCTTTCTTT. It is translated as CASGLSSLEAFF. Full variable domain (outside the CDR3, taken from reference TRBV12-5 and TRBJ1-1): DARVTQTPRHKVTEMGQEVTMRCQPILGHNTVFWYRQTMMQGLELLAYFRNRAPLDDSGMPKDRFSAEMPDATLATLKIQPSEPRDSAVYFCASGLSSLEAFFGQGTRLTVV.

The V call is TRBV9, the J call TRBJ1-1, with 7 bases fitting TRBD1. V shed 1 base and J 2 bases; nucleotides not matched to a gene: 8. Per germline, CDR1 SGDLS and CDR2 YYNGEE. This CDR3 contains 16 residues. The DNA for the CDR3 is TGTGCCAGCAGCGTAAGGGACAGAAGCTTTAACACTGAAGCTTTCTTT. Encoded protein: CASSVRDRSFNTEAFF.

The V call is TRBV30, the J call TRBJ2-7; TRBD1 might be the D (6 bases). The CDR3 spans 13 residues. V was trimmed by 5 bases and J by 5 bases, leaving 16 bases between them. In germline, CDR1 is GTSNPN, CDR2 SVGIG (reference sequence). The DNA for the CDR3 is TGTGCCTGGTCTAAACAGGGTATCGACGAGCAGTACTTC. It is translated as CAWSKQGIDEQYF. Full variable domain (missing parts from reference TRBV30 and TRBJ2-7): SQTIHQWPATLVQPVGSPLSLECTVEGTSNPNLYWYRQAAGRGLQLLFYSVGIGQISSEVPQNLSASRPQDRQFILSSKKLLLSDSGFYLCAWSKQGIDEQYFGPGTRLTVT.

This sequence joins TRBV29-1 and TRBJ2-3; 10 nucleotides align to TRBD2. The germline CDR1 and CDR2 sequences are SQVTM and ANQGSEA. J gave up 2 bases and V 3 bases, and 2 bases lay outside the gene matches. This CDR3 is 14 amino acids long. In DNA form, the CDR3 reads TGCAGCGTTGATGGGACTAGCGTCACAGATACGCAGTATTTT. Its protein product is CSVDGTSVTDTQYF.

The chain combines TRBV2 with TRBJ2-7; D is unresolved. Germline CDR1 reads SNHLY; CDR2 reads FYNNEI. There are 14 residues in the CDR3. Trimming took 10 bases from V and 3 from J, leaving 19 bases between them. The CDR3 region is CATVLSAEHYEQYF. CDR3 DNA sequence: TGTGCCACCGTTTTAAGTGCGGAGCACTACGAGCAGTACTTC.

The V call is TRBV6-1, the J call TRBJ1-1; tentatively, D is TRBD1 (5 bases). The CDR3 spans 14 residues. Trimming left V 1 base short and J 4 bases short, with 10 bases between. Germline CDR1 and CDR2: MNHNS and SASEGT. CDR3 coding DNA: TGTGCCAGCAGTGAAGAGGGGCAGGTCACTGAAGCTTTCTTT. Its translation: CASSEEGQVTEAFF.

J is TRBJ2-3 and V is TRBV9; 12 bases are a match to TRBD2. The CDR3 spans 16 residues. Per the germline V gene, CDR1 is SGDLS and CDR2 is YYNGEE. Germline trimming cut 4 bases from V and 6 bases from J; bases unmatched to any gene: 9. In DNA, the CDR3 is TGTGCCAGCAGCACCCGGACTAGCGGGATTAGGGATACGCAGTATTTT. This translates into CASSTRTSGIRDTQYF.

This clone was seen at least ten times. V is TRBV18 and J is TRBJ1-2, with TRBD1 as a possible D gene (6 bases). The length of the CDR3 is 13 residues. Germline-derived CDR1 and CDR2 are KGHSH and LQKENI. Trimming left V 6 bases short and J 2 bases short, with 10 bases between. The CDR3 bases are TGTGCCAGCTCGAGCGGACAGAACTATGGCTACACCTTC. The encoded protein is CASSSGQNYGYTF. Combining the CDR3 with reference TRBV18 and TRBJ1-2 gives the whole variable domain NAGVMQNPRHLVRRRGQEARLRCSPMKGHSHVYWYRQLPEEGLKFMVYLQKENIIDESGMPKERFSAEFPKEGPSILRIQQVVRGDSAAYFCASSSGQNYGYTFGSGTRLTVV.

The CDR3 nucleotides are TGTGCCAGCAGTGACGACAGGGCGAATGAGCAGTTCTTC. Its protein product is CASSDDRANEQFF. V is TRBV25-1 and J is TRBJ2-1; 7 positions agree with TRBD1. The CDR3 covers 13 residues. The germline V gene encodes CDR1 MGHDK and CDR2 SYGVNS. Trimming took 3 bases from V and 7 from J; bases not matched to a gene: 3.

This chain uses TRBV27 with TRBJ1-1; TRBD1 aligns across 10 bases. The CDR3 length is 15 residues. Germline CDR1 and CDR2: MNHEY and SMNVEV (reference sequence). Trimming took 6 bases from V and 7 from J; bases not matched to a gene: 11. CDR3 sequence: CASRSPGQGNLEAFF. The CDR3 coding sequence is TGTGCCAGCAGGTCTCCGGGACAGGGGAACCTTGAAGCTTTCTTT.

Here the CDR3 DNA reads TGTGCCACCCGGAACCACGGACTGCCGTCCTACGAGCAGTACTTC. This codes for CATRNHGLPSYEQYF. This chain uses TRBV19 with TRBJ2-7, with D possibly matching TRBD2 (5 bases). Per the germline V gene, CDR1 is LNHDA and CDR2 is SQIVND (reference sequence). Trimming removed 10 bases at V and 1 base at J, with 20 bases between. CDR3 length equals 15 residues.

The chain joins TRBV25-1 to TRBJ2-7; 11 bases are a match to TRBD1. CDR3 size: 13 residues. V was clipped by 5 bases and J by 6 bases; unmatched bases: 3. Germline CDR1 is MGHDK and CDR2 is SYGVNS. This chain's CDR3 is CASSSDRGLEQYF. Here the CDR3 DNA reads TGTGCCAGCAGTTCGGACAGGGGGCTCGAGCAGTACTTC.

This clone came up once. CDR3: CASSTGTGVEQYF. CDR3 coding DNA: TGTGCCAGCAGCACCGGGACAGGGGTCGAGCAGTACTTC. V is TRBV6-5 and J is TRBJ2-7; TRBD1 agrees at 10 bases. Germline CDR1 MNHEY, CDR2 SVGAGI. This CDR3 is built from 13 residues. Unmatched junction bases numbered 5, after V lost 6 bases and J lost 6 bases.

This clone has just one count. V gene TRBV4-2 combines with J gene TRBJ1-1; perhaps TRBD1 as D (6 bases). The CDR3 is 14 residues long. The V gene lost 2 bases and the J gene lost 1 base, with 8 bases spanning the gap. CDR1 LGHNA and CDR2 YNFKEQ come from the germline V gene. CDR3 amino acids: CASSQKGGNTEAFF. The CDR3 DNA is TGTGCCAGCAGCCAAAAAGGGGGGAACACTGAAGCTTTCTTT.

This clone was recorded only once. V gene TRBV5-6 combines with J gene TRBJ1-1, with D possibly TRBD1 on 5 matching bases. CDR1 is SGHDT, CDR2 YYEEEE, per germline. The CDR3 has 15 residues. The V and J ends lost 4 bases and 0 bases respectively, with 13 bases between them. This chain's CDR3 is CASSMADTVNTEAFF. The CDR3, as DNA: TGTGCCAGCAGCATGGCGGACACCGTGAACACTGAAGCTTTCTTT.

A remark on this clone: Additional DNA sequences in this sample encode the identical CDR3. The rearrangement uses TRBV7-3 and TRBJ2-1; TRBD2 matches 14 bases. This CDR3 has 18 residues. Germline CDR1 is SGHTA and CDR2 is FQGTGA. The ends lost 5 bases at V and 0 bases at J; junction bases unmatched: 6. CDR3 amino acids: CASSPGLAGGSSYNEQFF. The CDR3 coding sequence is TGTGCCAGCAGCCCCGGACTAGCGGGGGGTAGCTCCTACAATGAGCAGTTCTTC.

This clone has more than one count but fewer than ten. V gene TRBV2 combines with J gene TRBJ1-5, with D unresolved. In germline, CDR1 is SNHLY, CDR2 FYNNEI. Between the trimmed V and J ends, which lost 8 bases and 3 bases, there was a span of 11 bases. CDR3 size: 13 residues. The CDR3 region is CASRYSFNQPQHF. The CDR3 DNA is TGTGCCAGCCGGTACTCCTTCAATCAGCCCCAGCATTTT.

V and J are TRBV10-3 and TRBJ2-3; no reliable D call. The CDR3 is 15 residues long. Germline values: CDR1 ENHRY, CDR2 SYGVKD. Deletions cut 4 bases from V and 0 bases from J, with 11 bases between. The CDR3 coding sequence is TGTGCCATCAGTGGAGACACCGCTAGCACAGATACGCAGTATTTT. The encoded protein is CAISGDTASTDTQYF.

CDR3 sequence: CASSSNRGGTDTQYF. CDR3 in DNA: TGTGCCAGCAGCTCAAACAGGGGCGGTACAGATACGCAGTATTTT. The rearrangement links TRBV7-8 to TRBJ2-3, with 7 bases fitting TRBD1. Germline loops: CDR1 SGHVS, CDR2 FQNEAQ. With 4 bases clipped from V and 3 bases from J, the junction kept 7 bases outside the gene matches. This CDR3 contains 15 residues. The whole variable domain, filled in from reference TRBV7-8 and TRBJ2-3, reads GAGVSQSPRYKVAKRGQDVALRCDPISGHVSLFWYQQALGQGPEFLTYFQNEAQLDKSGLPSDRFFAERPEGSVSTLKIQRTQQEDSAVYLCASSSNRGGTDTQYFGPGTRLTVL.

CDR3 DNA: TGTGCCAGCAGTGAAGCAGGGGACAGGGCGAATAACTATGGCTACACCTTC. Translation: CASSEAGDRANNYGYTF. The J gene is TRBJ1-2, the V gene TRBV2; 9 nucleotides line up with TRBD1. Germline assignment: CDR1 SNHLY and CDR2 FYNNEI. The CDR3 has 17 residues. With V trimmed by 0 bases and J by 1 base, 6 bases remained unmatched. The full variable domain, in which reference TRBV2 and TRBJ1-2 provide the parts outside the CDR3, is EPEVTQTPSHQVTQMGQEVILRCVPISNHLYFYWYRQILGQKVEFLVSFYNNEISEKSEIFDDQFSVERPDGSNFTLKIRSTKLEDSAMYFCASSEAGDRANNYGYTFGSGTRLTVV.

This clone occurred once. The chain couples TRBV6-5 to TRBJ2-7; possibly TRBD2 for D (6 bases). V lost 6 bases and J lost 4, with 16 bases in between. CDR1 is MNHEY and CDR2 is SVGAGI in the germline V gene. The CDR3 loop spans 14 amino acids. The CDR3 region has the DNA TGTGCCAGCAGACCTAGAGCGGGTTTTTACGAGCAGTACTTC. It is translated as CASRPRAGFYEQYF.